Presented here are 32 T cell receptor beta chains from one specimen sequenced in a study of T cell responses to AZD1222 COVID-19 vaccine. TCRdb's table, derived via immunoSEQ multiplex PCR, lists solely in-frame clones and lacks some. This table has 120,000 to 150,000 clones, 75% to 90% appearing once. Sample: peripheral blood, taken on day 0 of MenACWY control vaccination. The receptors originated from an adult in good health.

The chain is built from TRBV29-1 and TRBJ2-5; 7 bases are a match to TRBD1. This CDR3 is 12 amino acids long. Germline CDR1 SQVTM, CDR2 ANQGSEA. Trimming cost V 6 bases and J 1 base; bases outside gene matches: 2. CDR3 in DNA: TGCAGCGTCAGGGGGACCCAAGAGACCCAGTACTTC. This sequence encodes CSVRGTQETQYF.

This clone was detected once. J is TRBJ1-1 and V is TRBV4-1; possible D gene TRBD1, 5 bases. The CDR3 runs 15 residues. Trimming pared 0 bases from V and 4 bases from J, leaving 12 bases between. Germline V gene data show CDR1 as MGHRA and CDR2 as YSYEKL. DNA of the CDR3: TGCGCCAGCAGCCAAGATGGGGGGTGGGGCACTGAAGCTTTCTTT. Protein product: CASSQDGGWGTEAFF.

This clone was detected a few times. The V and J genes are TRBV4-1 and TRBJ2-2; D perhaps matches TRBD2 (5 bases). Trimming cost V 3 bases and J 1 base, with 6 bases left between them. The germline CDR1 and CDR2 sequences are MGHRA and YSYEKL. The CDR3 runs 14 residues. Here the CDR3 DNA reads TGCGCCAGCAGCCAGGCGGGGAACACCGGGGAGCTGTTTTTT. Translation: CASSQAGNTGELFF.

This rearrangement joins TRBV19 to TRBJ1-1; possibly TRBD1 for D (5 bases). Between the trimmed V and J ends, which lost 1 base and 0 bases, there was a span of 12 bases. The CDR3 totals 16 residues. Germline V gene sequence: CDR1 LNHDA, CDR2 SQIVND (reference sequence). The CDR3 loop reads CASSIAVTVMNTEAFF. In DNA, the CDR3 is TGTGCCAGTAGTATAGCGGTGACAGTAATGAACACTGAAGCTTTCTTT.

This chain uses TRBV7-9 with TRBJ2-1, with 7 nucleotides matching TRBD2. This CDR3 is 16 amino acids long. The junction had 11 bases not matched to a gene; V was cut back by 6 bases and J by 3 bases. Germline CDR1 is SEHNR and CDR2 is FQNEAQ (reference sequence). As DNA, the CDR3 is TGTGCCAGCAGTTCGGAGGGGAGGGGTTACTACAATGAGCAGTTCTTC. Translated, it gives CASSSEGRGYYNEQFF.

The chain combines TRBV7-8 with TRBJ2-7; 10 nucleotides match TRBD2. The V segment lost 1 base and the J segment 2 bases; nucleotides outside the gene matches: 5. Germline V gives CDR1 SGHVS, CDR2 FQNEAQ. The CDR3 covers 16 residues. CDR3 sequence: CASSLVAGGRTYEQYF. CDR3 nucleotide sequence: TGTGCCAGCAGCTTAGTAGCGGGGGGACGCACCTACGAGCAGTACTTC.

Here the CDR3 DNA reads TGTGCCAGCAGCCTCTTACAGGGGGCTTTTGAAGCTTTCTTT. This sequence encodes CASSLLQGAFEAFF. The rearrangement links TRBV7-9 to TRBJ1-1; TRBD1 matches at 9 bases. The germline CDR1 and CDR2 sequences are SEHNR and FQNEAQ (reference sequence). The length of the CDR3 is 14 residues. Unmatched junction bases numbered 8, after V lost 5 bases and J lost 7 bases.

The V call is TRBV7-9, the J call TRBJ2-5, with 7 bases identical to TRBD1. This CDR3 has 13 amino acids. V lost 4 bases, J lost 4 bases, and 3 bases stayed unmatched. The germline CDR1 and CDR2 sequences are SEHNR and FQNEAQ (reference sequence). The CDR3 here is CASSSTGVETQYF. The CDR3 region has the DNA TGTGCCAGCAGCTCCACAGGGGTAGAGACCCAGTACTTC.

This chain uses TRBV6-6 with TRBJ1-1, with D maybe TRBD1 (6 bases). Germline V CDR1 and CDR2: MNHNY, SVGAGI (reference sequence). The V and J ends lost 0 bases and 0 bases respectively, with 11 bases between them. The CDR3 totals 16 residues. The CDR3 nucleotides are TGTGCCAGCAGTTACTCGACAGGTGGATTGAACACTGAAGCTTTCTTT. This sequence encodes CASSYSTGGLNTEAFF.

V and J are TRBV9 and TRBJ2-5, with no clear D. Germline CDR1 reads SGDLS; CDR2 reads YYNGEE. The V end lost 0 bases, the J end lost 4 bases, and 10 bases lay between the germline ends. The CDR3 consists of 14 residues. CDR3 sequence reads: CASSVGAPRETQYF. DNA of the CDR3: TGTGCCAGCAGCGTAGGAGCCCCCCGAGAGACCCAGTACTTC.

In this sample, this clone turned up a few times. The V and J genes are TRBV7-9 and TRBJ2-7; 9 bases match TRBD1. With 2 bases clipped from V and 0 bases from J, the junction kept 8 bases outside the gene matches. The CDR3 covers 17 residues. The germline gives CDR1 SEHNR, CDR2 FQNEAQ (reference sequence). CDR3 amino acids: CASSLLSTGGSSYEQYV. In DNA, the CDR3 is TGTGCCAGCAGCTTACTATCCACAGGGGGCAGCTCCTACGAGCAGTACGTC.

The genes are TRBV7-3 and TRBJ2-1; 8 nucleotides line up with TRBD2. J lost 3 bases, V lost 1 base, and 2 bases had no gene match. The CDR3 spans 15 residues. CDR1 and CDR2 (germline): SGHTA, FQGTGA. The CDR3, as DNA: TGTGCCAGCAGCTTAAGGAGCGGGGGCTACAATGAGCAGTTCTTC. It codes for CASSLRSGGYNEQFF. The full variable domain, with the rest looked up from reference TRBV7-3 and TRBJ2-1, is GAGVSQTPSNKVTEKGKYVELRCDPISGHTALYWYRQSLGQGPEFLIYFQGTGAADDSGLPNDRFFAVRPEGSVSTLKIQRTERGDSAVYLCASSLRSGGYNEQFFGPGTRLTVL.

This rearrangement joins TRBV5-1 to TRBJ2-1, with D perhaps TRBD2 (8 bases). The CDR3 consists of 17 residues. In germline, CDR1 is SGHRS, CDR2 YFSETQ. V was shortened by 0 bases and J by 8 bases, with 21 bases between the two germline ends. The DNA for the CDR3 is TGCGCCAGCAGCTTGGCGAGCGGGGGTAGTCAGGGGGATGAGCAGTTCTTC. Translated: CASSLASGGSQGDEQFF.

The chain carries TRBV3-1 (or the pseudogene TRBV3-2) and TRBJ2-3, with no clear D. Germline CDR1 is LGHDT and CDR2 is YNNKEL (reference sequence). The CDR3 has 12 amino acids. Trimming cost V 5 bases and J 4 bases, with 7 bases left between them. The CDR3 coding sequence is TGTGCCAGCAGCGTTCGACCAGATACGCAGTATTTT. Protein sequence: CASSVRPDTQYF.

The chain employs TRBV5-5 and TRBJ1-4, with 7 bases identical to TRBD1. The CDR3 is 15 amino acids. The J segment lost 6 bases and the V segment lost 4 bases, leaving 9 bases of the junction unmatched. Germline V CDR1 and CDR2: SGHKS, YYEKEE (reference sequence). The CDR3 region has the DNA TGTGCCAGCAGCCCGGCGAGGGGGCGCGATGAAAAACTGTTTTTT. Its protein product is CASSPARGRDEKLFF.

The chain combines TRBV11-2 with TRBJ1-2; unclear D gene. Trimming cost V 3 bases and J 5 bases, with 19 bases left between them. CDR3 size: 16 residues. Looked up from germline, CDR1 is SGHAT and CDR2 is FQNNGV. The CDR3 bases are TGTGCCAGCAGCTTTAAGGATTACGAGCCGGGGTATGGCTACACCTTC. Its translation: CASSFKDYEPGYGYTF.

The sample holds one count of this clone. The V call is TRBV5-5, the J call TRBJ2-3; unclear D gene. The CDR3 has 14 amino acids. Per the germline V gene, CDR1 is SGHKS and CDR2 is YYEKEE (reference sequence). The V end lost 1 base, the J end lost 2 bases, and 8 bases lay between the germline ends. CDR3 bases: TGTGCCAGCAGCTTGTCGGCAGTCACAGATACGCAGTATTTT. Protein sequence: CASSLSAVTDTQYF. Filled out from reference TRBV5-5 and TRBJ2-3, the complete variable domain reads DAGVTQSPTHLIKTRGQQVTLRCSPISGHKSVSWYQQVLGQGPQFIFQYYEKEERGRGNFPDRFSARQFPNYSSELNVNALLLGDSALYLCASSLSAVTDTQYFGPGTRLTVL.

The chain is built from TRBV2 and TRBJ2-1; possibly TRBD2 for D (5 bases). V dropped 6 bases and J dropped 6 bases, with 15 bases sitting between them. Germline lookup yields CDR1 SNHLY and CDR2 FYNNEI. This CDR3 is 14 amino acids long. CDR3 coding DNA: TGTGCCAGCAGGAGGCTTGAGGGAGTCAATGAGCAGTTCTTC. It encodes CASRRLEGVNEQFF.

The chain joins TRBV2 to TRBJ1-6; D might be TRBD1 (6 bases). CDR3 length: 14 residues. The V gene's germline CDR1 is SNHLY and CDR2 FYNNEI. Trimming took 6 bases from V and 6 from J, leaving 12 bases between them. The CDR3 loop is CASRPQGTNSPLHF. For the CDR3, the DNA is TGTGCCAGCAGACCTCAGGGGACTAATTCACCCCTCCACTTT. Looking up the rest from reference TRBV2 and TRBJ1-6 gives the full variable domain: EPEVTQTPSHQVTQMGQEVILRCVPISNHLYFYWYRQILGQKVEFLVSFYNNEISEKSEIFDDQFSVERPDGSNFTLKIRSTKLEDSAMYFCASRPQGTNSPLHFGNGTRLTVT.

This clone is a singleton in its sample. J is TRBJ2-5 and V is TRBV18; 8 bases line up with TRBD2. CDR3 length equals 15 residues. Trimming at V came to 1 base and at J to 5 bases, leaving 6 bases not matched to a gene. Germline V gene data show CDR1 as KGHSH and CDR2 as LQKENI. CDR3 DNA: TGTGCCAGCTCACCACGGCGGGGGGCTGCGGAGACCCAGTACTTC. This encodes CASSPRRGAAETQYF.

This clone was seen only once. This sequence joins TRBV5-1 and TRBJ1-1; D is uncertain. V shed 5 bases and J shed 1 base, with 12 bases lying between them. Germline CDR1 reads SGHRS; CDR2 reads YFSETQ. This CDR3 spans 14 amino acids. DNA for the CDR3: TGCGCCAGCAGAGTAGGAGCTGGGAACACTGAAGCTTTCTTT. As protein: CASRVGAGNTEAFF.

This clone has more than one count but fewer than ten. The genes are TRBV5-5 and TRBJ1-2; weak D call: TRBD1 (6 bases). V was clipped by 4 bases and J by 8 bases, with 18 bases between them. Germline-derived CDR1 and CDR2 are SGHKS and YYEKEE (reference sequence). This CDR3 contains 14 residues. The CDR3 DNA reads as TGTGCCAGCAGCCTACGTCGTCCAGGGGACGGCTACACCTTC. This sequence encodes CASSLRRPGDGYTF.

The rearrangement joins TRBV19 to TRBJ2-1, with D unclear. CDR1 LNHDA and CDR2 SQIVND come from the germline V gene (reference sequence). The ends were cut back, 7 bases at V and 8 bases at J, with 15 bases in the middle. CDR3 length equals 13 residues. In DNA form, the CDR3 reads TGTGCCAGTATCGATGCGAATCGGGATGAGCAGTTCTTC. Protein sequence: CASIDANRDEQFF.

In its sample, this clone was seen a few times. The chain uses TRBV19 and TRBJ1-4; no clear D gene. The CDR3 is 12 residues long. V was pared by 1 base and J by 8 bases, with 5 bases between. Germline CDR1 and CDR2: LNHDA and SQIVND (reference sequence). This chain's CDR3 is CASSIGAEKLFF. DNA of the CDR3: TGTGCCAGTAGTATAGGGGCAGAAAAACTGTTTTTT.

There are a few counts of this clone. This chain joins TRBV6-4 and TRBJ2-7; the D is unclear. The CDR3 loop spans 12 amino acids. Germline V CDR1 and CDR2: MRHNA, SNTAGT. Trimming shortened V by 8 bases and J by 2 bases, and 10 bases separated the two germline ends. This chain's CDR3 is CASPRHTYEQYV. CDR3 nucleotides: TGTGCCAGCCCTAGGCATACCTACGAGCAGTACGTC.

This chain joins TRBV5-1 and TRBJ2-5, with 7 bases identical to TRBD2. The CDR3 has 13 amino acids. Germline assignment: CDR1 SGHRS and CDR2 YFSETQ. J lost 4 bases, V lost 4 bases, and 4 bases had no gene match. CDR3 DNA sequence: TGCGCCAGCAGCCTTTGGGGGGGAGAGACCCAGTACTTC. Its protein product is CASSLWGGETQYF.

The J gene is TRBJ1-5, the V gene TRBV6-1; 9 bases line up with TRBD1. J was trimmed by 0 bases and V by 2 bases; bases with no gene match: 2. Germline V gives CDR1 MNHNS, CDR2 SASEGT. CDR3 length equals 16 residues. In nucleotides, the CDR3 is TGTGCCAGCAGTGAATACAGGGGGCTTAGCAATCAGCCCCAGCATTTT. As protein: CASSEYRGLSNQPQHF.

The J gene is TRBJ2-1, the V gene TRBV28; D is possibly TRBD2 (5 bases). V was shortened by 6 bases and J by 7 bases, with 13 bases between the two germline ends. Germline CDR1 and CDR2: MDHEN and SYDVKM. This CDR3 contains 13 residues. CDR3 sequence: CASSGPAVNEQFF. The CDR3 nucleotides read TGTGCCAGCAGCGGTCCAGCGGTGAATGAGCAGTTCTTC.

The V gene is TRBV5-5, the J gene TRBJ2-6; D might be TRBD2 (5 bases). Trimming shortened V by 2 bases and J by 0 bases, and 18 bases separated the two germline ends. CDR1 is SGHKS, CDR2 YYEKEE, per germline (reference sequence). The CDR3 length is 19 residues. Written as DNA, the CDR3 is TGTGCCAGCAGCTTTTCCGCCTTTGTAGCGTACTCTGGGGCCAACGTCCTGACTTTC. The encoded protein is CASSFSAFVAYSGANVLTF.

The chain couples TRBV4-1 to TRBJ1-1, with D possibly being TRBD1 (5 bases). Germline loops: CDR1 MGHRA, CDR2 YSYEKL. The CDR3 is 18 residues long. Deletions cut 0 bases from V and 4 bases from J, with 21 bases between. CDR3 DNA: TGCGCCAGCAGCCAAGAATTGGGCAGGGTTGATAGAGGCACTGAAGCTTTCTTT. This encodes CASSQELGRVDRGTEAFF.

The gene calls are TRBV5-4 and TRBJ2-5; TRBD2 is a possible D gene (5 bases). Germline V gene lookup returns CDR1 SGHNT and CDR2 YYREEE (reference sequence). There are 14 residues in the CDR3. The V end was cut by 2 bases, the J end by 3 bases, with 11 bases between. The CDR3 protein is CASSFGSGEETQYF. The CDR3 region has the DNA TGTGCCAGCAGCTTTGGTTCCGGGGAAGAGACCCAGTACTTC.

Here the CDR3 reads CSVQGDREINYGYTF. CDR3 nucleotide sequence: TGCAGCGTTCAAGGGGACAGGGAGATAAACTATGGCTACACCTTC. The chain uses TRBV29-1 and TRBJ1-2; 9 bases map to TRBD1. From germline, CDR1 is SQVTM and CDR2 ANQGSEA. The CDR3 runs to 15 residues. Losses at the gene ends were 5 bases for V and 2 bases for J; bases not matched to a gene: 9.